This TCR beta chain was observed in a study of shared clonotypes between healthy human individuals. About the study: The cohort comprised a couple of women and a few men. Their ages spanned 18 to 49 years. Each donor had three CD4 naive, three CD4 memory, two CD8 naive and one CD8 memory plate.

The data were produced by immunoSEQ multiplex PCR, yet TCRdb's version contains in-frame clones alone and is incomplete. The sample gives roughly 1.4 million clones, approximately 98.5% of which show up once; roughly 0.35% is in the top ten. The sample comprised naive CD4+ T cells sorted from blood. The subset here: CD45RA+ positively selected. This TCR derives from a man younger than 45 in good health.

CDR3 in DNA: TGTGCCAGCAGCTTAGATCTCTGGGGGGACACTGAAGCTTTCTTT. It is translated as CASSLDLWGDTEAFF. The rearrangement links TRBV11-2 to TRBJ1-1; D perhaps matches TRBD1 (5 bases). The CDR3 has 15 residues. Germline-derived CDR1 and CDR2 are SGHAT and FQNNGV. V lost 0 bases to trimming and J lost 3 bases, with 11 bases between them.